Shown below are 27 T cell receptor beta chains from a single sample sequenced in a study of blood T cell repertoires in COVID-19. Profiling relied on immunoSEQ multiplex PCR, and the TCRdb table lists in-frame clones only, not all of them. The sample records 150,000 to 200,000 clones, approximately 83% being singletons. The sequencing sample was made of peripheral blood. Receptors originate from a man aged 50-59 years with active or convalescent COVID-19.

This clone has just a few counts. This chain connects TRBV10-2 to TRBJ1-6; D uncertain. The V gene lost 7 bases and the J gene lost 7 bases, with 8 bases spanning the gap. The CDR3 length is 12 residues. Germline CDR1 WSHSY, CDR2 SAAADI. CDR3 loop: CASTHPNSPLHF. The CDR3 nucleotides are TGCGCCAGCACACATCCGAATTCACCCCTCCACTTT.

CDR3 in amino acids: CASSKDSGTSYEQYF. CDR3 coding DNA: TGCGCCAGCAGCAAGGACAGTGGCACATCCTACGAGCAGTACTTC. This chain uses TRBV5-1 with TRBJ2-7, with a tentative D call TRBD1 (6 bases). Germline CDR1 SGHRS, CDR2 YFSETQ. The CDR3 length is 15 residues. Between the trimmed V and J ends, which lost 4 bases and 1 base, there was a span of 15 bases.

The chain carries TRBV11-3 and TRBJ2-7; no clear D gene. The CDR3 is 13 residues long. The germline V gene encodes CDR1 SGHNT and CDR2 YENEEA. With 5 bases removed from V and 3 bases from J, the gap between germline ends came to 11 bases. The CDR3 loop reads CASSHAQDYEQYF. The CDR3 DNA sequence: TGTGCCAGCAGCCACGCCCAGGACTACGAGCAGTACTTC.

The genes are TRBV5-1 and TRBJ1-1, with D perhaps TRBD1 (5 bases). V was trimmed by 0 bases and J by 3 bases, leaving 9 bases between them. This CDR3 has 14 residues. CDR1 SGHRS and CDR2 YFSETQ come from the germline V gene. The CDR3 DNA follows: TGCGCCAGCAGCTTGGGTGGGACTGACACTGAAGCTTTCTTT. It translates to CASSLGGTDTEAFF. Looking up the rest from reference TRBV5-1 and TRBJ1-1 gives the full variable domain: KAGVTQTPRYLIKTRGQQVTLSCSPISGHRSVSWYQQTPGQGLQFLFEYFSETQRNKGNFPGRFSGRQFSNSRSEMNVSTLELGDSALYLCASSLGGTDTEAFFGQGTRLTVV.

The genes are TRBV5-6 and TRBJ2-2; 9 bases match TRBD1. CDR1 and CDR2 (germline): SGHDT, YYEEEE. V trimming: 5 bases; J trimming: 8 bases; junction bases outside the gene matches: 13. This CDR3 is 16 amino acids long. CDR3 DNA sequence: TGTGCCAGCAGTTCAACCTTACAGGGGGCCCGTGGGGAGCTGTTTTTT. It translates to CASSSTLQGARGELFF.

This chain links TRBV6-5 with TRBJ1-6; TRBD1 aligns across 10 bases. Trimming took 5 bases from V and 8 from J; bases not matched to a gene: 6. The CDR3 covers 15 residues. Germline V gene sequence: CDR1 MNHEY, CDR2 SVGAGI. In nucleotides, the CDR3 is TGTGCCAGCAGTCTGACAGGGGGCGCCGATTCACCCCTCCACTTT. It codes for CASSLTGGADSPLHF.

This clone was counted a few times. The chain employs TRBV6-5 and TRBJ1-2, with a possible D match to TRBD1 (6 bases). There are 15 residues in the CDR3. Looked up from germline, CDR1 is MNHEY and CDR2 is SVGAGI. With 3 bases removed from V and 0 bases from J, the gap between germline ends came to 11 bases. The CDR3 loop reads CASSYTGQTNYGYTF. CDR3 sequence (DNA): TGTGCCAGCAGTTATACCGGACAGACTAACTATGGCTACACCTTC.

V and J are TRBV3-1 (or the pseudogene TRBV3-2) and TRBJ1-2; 7 positions match TRBD1. The V and J ends lost 5 bases and 4 bases, in that order; junction bases with no gene match: 7. The length of the CDR3 is 14 residues. From germline, CDR1 is LGHDT and CDR2 YNNKEL (reference sequence). CDR3 amino acids: CASSSTGTAYGYTF. CDR3 sequence (DNA): TGTGCCAGCAGCTCAACCGGGACAGCCTATGGCTACACCTTC.

The V call is TRBV18, the J call TRBJ2-7; TRBD2 aligns across 7 bases. V shed 0 bases, J shed 4 bases, and the junction held 6 bases outside the gene matches. CDR1 and CDR2 (germline): KGHSH, LQKENI. This CDR3 comprises 15 residues. DNA for the CDR3: TGTGCCAGCTCACCACCTGCAGGGAGGGGATACGAGCAGTACTTC. Translating it yields CASSPPAGRGYEQYF.

This chain links TRBV19 with TRBJ1-5, with unresolved D. The CDR3 has 13 amino acids. The V gene's germline CDR1 is LNHDA and CDR2 SQIVND (reference sequence). V was pared by 5 bases and J by 4 bases, with 9 bases between. The CDR3 here is CASSAGRNQPQHF. The CDR3 DNA sequence: TGTGCCAGTAGTGCGGGGAGGAATCAGCCCCAGCATTTT.

Regarding this clone: The sample contains more than one DNA sequence encoding this CDR3. This sequence joins TRBV30 and TRBJ2-1, with 11 bases that match TRBD2. This CDR3 comprises 14 residues. The J segment lost 4 bases and the V segment lost 2 bases, leaving 1 base of the junction unmatched. The germline V gene encodes CDR1 GTSNPN and CDR2 SVGIG (reference sequence). The CDR3, as DNA: TGTGCCTGGAGTCGACTAGCGGGGTACAATGAGCAGTTCTTC. This codes for CAWSRLAGYNEQFF.

The chain has TRBV4-1 and TRBJ2-6; D is unresolved. Trimming took off 0 bases at V and 0 bases at J, with 9 bases between the two ends. Germline CDR1 is MGHRA and CDR2 is YSYEKL. This CDR3 region has 17 residues. CDR3 DNA sequence: TGCGCCAGCAGCCAAGATCTCCCCCCCTCTGGGGCCAACGTCCTGACTTTC. Its translation is CASSQDLPPSGANVLTF.

CDR3 nucleotides: TGTGCCAGTACTCACCGGGACAGGGAATACTCTGGGGCCAACGTCCTGACTTTC. Translated, it gives CASTHRDREYSGANVLTF. This chain links TRBV19 with TRBJ2-6, with 9 positions matching TRBD1. The ends lost 7 bases at V and 0 bases at J; junction bases unmatched: 10. The V gene's germline CDR1 is LNHDA and CDR2 SQIVND (reference sequence). CDR3 length equals 18 residues.

The gene calls are TRBV20-1 and TRBJ2-4; D may be TRBD1 (6 bases). The germline V and J ends were trimmed by 3 bases and 0 bases, with 12 bases remaining between them. This CDR3 has 15 residues. Germline V lookup: CDR1 DFQATT, CDR2 SNEGSKA (reference sequence). CDR3 sequence reads: CSASKGELAKNIQYF. CDR3 bases: TGCAGTGCTAGTAAGGGGGAACTAGCCAAAAACATTCAGTACTTC.

The gene calls are TRBV30 and TRBJ2-3; tentative D call: TRBD1 (5 bases). The germline V gene encodes CDR1 GTSNPN and CDR2 SVGIG (reference sequence). The CDR3 runs 12 residues. V was shortened by 0 bases and J by 5 bases, with 6 bases between the two germline ends. The CDR3 reads CAWSVQVDTQYF. DNA for the CDR3: TGTGCCTGGAGTGTACAGGTAGATACGCAGTATTTT.

The J gene is TRBJ1-1, the V gene TRBV2, with unresolved D. Trimming stripped 6 bases from V and 0 bases from J, with 11 bases between. From germline, CDR1 is SNHLY and CDR2 FYNNEI. There are 14 residues in the CDR3. The CDR3 reads CASRPTEMNTEAFF. As DNA, the CDR3 is TGTGCCAGCAGACCGACGGAGATGAACACTGAAGCTTTCTTT.

The V gene is TRBV5-1, the J gene TRBJ2-5, with 8 bases lining up with TRBD1. The CDR3 is made up of 16 amino acids. The J segment lost 5 bases and the V segment lost 3 bases, leaving 12 bases of the junction unmatched. CDR1 is SGHRS and CDR2 is YFSETQ in the germline V gene. CDR3 in DNA: TGCGCCAGCAGCTATACCGGGACAGGAGGGAAGGAGACCCAGTACTTC. Protein sequence: CASSYTGTGGKETQYF.

This chain joins TRBV6-5 and TRBJ1-1; 7 bases map to TRBD1. V shed 0 bases and J 1 base; nucleotides not matched to a gene: 5. The CDR3 length is 16 residues. Germline V CDR1 and CDR2: MNHEY, SVGAGI. CDR3 nucleotide sequence: TGTGCCAGCAGTTACTCACCGGGACAGCAGAACACTGAAGCTTTCTTT. It translates to CASSYSPGQQNTEAFF.

The chain uses TRBV2 and TRBJ2-1, with TRBD2 matching over 7 bases. Germline CDR1 and CDR2: SNHLY and FYNNEI. The CDR3 sequence is 16 residues long. V was clipped by 8 bases and J by 5 bases; unmatched bases: 15. The chain's CDR3 is CASRSLFSGTNNEQFF. As DNA, the CDR3 is TGTGCCAGCCGAAGTCTCTTTTCCGGGACTAACAATGAGCAGTTCTTC.

This clone has more than one count but fewer than ten. This chain connects TRBV7-2 to TRBJ2-3, with no clear D. Germline values: CDR1 SGHTA, CDR2 FQGNSA. The CDR3 is 12 residues long. V was cut by 5 bases and J by 1 base, with 4 bases left in between. The CDR3 region is CASSPGTDTQYF. CDR3 coding DNA: TGTGCCAGCAGCCCCGGCACAGATACGCAGTATTTT.

The V and J genes are TRBV7-9 and TRBJ2-5, with 8 bases that match TRBD1. The CDR3 covers 14 residues. With 6 bases clipped from V and 1 base from J, the junction kept 4 bases outside the gene matches. Germline lookup yields CDR1 SEHNR and CDR2 FQNEAQ (reference sequence). CDR3 sequence: CASRDGTGQETQYF. The CDR3 bases are TGTGCCAGCAGAGATGGGACAGGCCAAGAGACCCAGTACTTC. The entire variable domain, with the rest obtained from reference TRBV7-9 and TRBJ2-5, is as follows: DTGVSQNPRHKITKRGQNVTFRCDPISEHNRLYWYRQTLGQGPEFLTYFQNEAQLEKSRLLSDRFSAERPKGSFSTLEIQRTEQGDSAMYLCASRDGTGQETQYFGPGTRLLVL.

The chain employs TRBV30 and TRBJ1-3; tentatively, D is TRBD1 (6 bases). CDR1 is GTSNPN and CDR2 is SVGIG in the germline V gene (reference sequence). The germline V and J ends were trimmed by 0 bases and 0 bases, with 12 bases remaining between them. The CDR3 consists of 16 residues. CDR3 protein: CAWSVTGSSSGNTIYF. In DNA, the CDR3 is TGTGCCTGGAGTGTAACAGGGTCGAGCTCTGGAAACACCATATATTTT.

The V and J genes are TRBV24-1 and TRBJ1-1; 9 nucleotides line up with TRBD1. With 4 bases clipped from V and 4 bases from J, the junction kept 15 bases outside the gene matches. Germline V gene lookup returns CDR1 KGHDR and CDR2 SFDVKD. The CDR3 consists of 18 residues. The CDR3 spells CATSDPTGGSMSGTEAFF. As DNA, the CDR3 is TGTGCCACCAGTGACCCGACAGGGGGATCGATGTCTGGCACTGAAGCTTTCTTT.

The V gene is TRBV19, the J gene TRBJ2-2, with 8 bases that match TRBD1. This CDR3 has 15 amino acids. V dropped 6 bases and J dropped 5; count of bases not matched to a gene: 8. Per germline, CDR1 LNHDA and CDR2 SQIVND (reference sequence). The CDR3 region has the DNA TGTGCCAGTAGCCGGGACAGGCTCCGGACCGGGGAGCTGTTTTTT. Translated: CASSRDRLRTGELFF.

V gene TRBV6-5 combines with J gene TRBJ1-1, with D hard to call. Trimming pared 5 bases from V and 0 bases from J, leaving 7 bases between. This CDR3 region has 13 residues. CDR1 and CDR2 (germline): MNHEY, SVGAGI. CDR3 DNA: TGTGCCAGCAGTCAGGATCTGAACACTGAAGCTTTCTTT. Translation: CASSQDLNTEAFF.

This chain links TRBV6-5 with TRBJ1-2, with D perhaps TRBD1 (6 bases). Trimming cost V 5 bases and J 4 bases, with 17 bases left between them. The germline gives CDR1 MNHEY, CDR2 SVGAGI. The CDR3 runs 15 residues. CDR3 amino acids: CASSTSGDRSYGYTF. DNA for the CDR3: TGTGCCAGCAGTACCTCAGGGGATCGCAGCTATGGCTACACCTTC.

This chain uses TRBV7-3 with TRBJ2-1; 9 bases agree with TRBD1. This CDR3 is 14 amino acids long. V trimming: 5 bases; J trimming: 4 bases; junction bases outside the gene matches: 3. CDR1 and CDR2 (germline): SGHTA, FQGTGA. In DNA, the CDR3 is TGTGCCAGCAGCCCCGACAGGGGGTACAATGAGCAGTTCTTC. Its protein is CASSPDRGYNEQFF.